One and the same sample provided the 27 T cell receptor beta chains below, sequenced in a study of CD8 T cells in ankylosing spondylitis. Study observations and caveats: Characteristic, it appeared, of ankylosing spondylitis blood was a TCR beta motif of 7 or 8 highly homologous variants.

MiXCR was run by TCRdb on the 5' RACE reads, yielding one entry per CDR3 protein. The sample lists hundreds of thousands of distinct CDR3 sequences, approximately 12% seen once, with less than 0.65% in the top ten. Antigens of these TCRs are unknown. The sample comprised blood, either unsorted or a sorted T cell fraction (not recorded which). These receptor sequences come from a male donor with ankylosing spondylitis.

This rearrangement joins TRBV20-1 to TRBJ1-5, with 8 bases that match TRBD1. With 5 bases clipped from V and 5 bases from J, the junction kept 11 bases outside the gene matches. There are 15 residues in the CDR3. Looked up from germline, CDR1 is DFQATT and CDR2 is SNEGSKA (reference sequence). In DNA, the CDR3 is TGCAGTGCTGCCAGCCCAGGGACAGGACATCAGCCCCAGCATTTT. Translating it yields CSAASPGTGHQPQHF.

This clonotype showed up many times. This CDR3 reads CASSRSYEQYF. CDR3 in DNA: TGTGCCAGCAGCCGATCCTACGAGCAGTACTTC. This sequence joins TRBV7-2 and TRBJ2-7, with no clear D. Deletions cut 5 bases from V and 1 base from J, with 3 bases between. The CDR3 has 11 residues. In germline, CDR1 is SGHTA, CDR2 FQGNSA.

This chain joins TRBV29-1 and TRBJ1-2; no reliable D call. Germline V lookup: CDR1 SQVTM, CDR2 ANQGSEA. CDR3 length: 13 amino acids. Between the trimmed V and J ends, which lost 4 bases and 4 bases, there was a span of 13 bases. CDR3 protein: CSVVSQTPYGYTF. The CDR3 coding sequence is TGCAGCGTTGTCAGCCAGACCCCCTATGGCTACACCTTC. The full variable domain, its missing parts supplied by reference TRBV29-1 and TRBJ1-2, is SAVISQKPSRDICQRGTSLTIQCQVDSQVTMMFWYRQQPGQSLTLIATANQGSEATYESGFVIDKFPISRPNLTFSTLTVSNMSPEDSSIYLCSVVSQTPYGYTFGSGTRLTVV.

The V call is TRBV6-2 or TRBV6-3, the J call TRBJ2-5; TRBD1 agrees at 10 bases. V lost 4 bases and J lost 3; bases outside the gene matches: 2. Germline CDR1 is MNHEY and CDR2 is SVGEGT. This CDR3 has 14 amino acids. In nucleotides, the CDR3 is TGTGCCAGCAGTTGGGACAGGGGTGAAGAGACCCAGTACTTC. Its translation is CASSWDRGEETQYF.

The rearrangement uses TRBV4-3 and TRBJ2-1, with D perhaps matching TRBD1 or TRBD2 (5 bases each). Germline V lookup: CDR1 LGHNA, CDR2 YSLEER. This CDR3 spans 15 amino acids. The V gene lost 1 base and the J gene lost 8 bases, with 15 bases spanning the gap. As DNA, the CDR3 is TGCGCCAGCAGCCAAGCCGGGACCCACTGGTATGAGCAGTTCTTC. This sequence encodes CASSQAGTHWYEQFF.

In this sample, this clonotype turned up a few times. The CDR3 nucleotides read TGTGCCAGCAGTACTAGCGGGGTATACAATGAGCAGTTCTTC. It codes for CASSTSGVYNEQFF. The chain recombines TRBV28 with TRBJ2-1; TRBD2 matches at 10 bases. Germline CDR1 reads MDHEN; CDR2 reads SYDVKM. The CDR3 spans 14 residues. With 5 bases clipped from V and 4 bases from J, the junction kept 2 bases outside the gene matches.

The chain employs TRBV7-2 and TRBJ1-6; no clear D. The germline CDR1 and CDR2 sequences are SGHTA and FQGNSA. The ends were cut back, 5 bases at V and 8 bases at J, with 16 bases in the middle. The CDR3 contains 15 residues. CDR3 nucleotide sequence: TGTGCCAGCAGCCCCGACGGTGGGTGGTATTCACCCCTCCACTTT. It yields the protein CASSPDGGWYSPLHF.

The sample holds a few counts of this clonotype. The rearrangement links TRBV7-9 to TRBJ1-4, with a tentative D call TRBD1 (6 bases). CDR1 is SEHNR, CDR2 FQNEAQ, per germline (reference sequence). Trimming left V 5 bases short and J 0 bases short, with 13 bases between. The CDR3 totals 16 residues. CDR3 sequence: CASSPRRDTTNEKLFF. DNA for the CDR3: TGTGCCAGCAGCCCCCGTAGGGACACAACTAATGAAAAACTGTTTTTT.

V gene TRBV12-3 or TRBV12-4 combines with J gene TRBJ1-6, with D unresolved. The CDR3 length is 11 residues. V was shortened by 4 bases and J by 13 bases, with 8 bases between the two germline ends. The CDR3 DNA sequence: TGTGCCAGCAGTTCCGATGACCCCCTCCACTTT. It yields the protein CASSSDDPLHF.

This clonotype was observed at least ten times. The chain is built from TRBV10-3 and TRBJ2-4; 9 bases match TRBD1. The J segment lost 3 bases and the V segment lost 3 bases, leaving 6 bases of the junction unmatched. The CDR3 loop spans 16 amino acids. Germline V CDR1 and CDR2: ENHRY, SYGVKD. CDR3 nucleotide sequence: TGTGCCATCAGTGATTCACAGGGGGCGGGCAAAAACATTCAGTACTTC. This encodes CAISDSQGAGKNIQYF.

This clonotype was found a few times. The DNA for the CDR3 is TGTGCCACAAAACAGGGGGTATACAATGAGCAGTTCTTC. It translates to CATKQGVYNEQFF. The chain couples TRBV15 to TRBJ2-1, with 8 bases fitting TRBD1. The V segment lost 9 bases and the J segment 4 bases; nucleotides outside the gene matches: 5. The CDR3 runs to 13 residues. CDR1 and CDR2 from the germline V gene are LNHNV and YYDKDF (reference sequence).

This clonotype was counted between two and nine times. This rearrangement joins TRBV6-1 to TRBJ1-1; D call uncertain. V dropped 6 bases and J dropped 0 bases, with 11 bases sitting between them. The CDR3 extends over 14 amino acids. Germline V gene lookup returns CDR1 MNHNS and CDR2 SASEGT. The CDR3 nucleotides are TGTGCCAGCAGCAACAATACATTGAACACTGAAGCTTTCTTT. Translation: CASSNNTLNTEAFF.

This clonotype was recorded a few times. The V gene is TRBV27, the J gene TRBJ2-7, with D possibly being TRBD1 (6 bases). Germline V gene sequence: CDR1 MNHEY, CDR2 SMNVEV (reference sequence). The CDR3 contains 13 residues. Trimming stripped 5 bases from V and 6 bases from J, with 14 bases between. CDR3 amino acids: CASSPRAGAEQYF. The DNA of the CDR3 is TGTGCCAGCAGTCCTCGAGCAGGGGCCGAGCAGTACTTC.

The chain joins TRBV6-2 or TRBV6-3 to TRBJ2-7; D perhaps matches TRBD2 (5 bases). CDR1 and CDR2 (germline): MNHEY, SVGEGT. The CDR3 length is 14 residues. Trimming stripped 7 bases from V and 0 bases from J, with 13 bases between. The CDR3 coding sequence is TGTGCCAGCATGAGAGCGGAGCTCTCCTACGAGCAGTACTTC. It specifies CASMRAELSYEQYF.

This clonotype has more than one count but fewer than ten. CDR3 protein: CSADGQDYEQYF. The CDR3 nucleotides read TGCAGTGCCGATGGGCAGGACTACGAGCAGTACTTC. The chain joins TRBV20-1 to TRBJ2-7; D is ambiguous. This CDR3 contains 12 residues. Germline values: CDR1 DFQATT, CDR2 SNEGSKA (reference sequence). With 6 bases removed from V and 3 bases from J, the gap between germline ends came to 12 bases.

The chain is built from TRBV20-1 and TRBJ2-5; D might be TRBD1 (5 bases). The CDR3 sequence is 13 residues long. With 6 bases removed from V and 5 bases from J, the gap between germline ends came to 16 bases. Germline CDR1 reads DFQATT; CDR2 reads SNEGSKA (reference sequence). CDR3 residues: CSAERTGPETQYF. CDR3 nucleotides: TGCAGTGCAGAACGTACAGGACCGGAGACCCAGTACTTC.

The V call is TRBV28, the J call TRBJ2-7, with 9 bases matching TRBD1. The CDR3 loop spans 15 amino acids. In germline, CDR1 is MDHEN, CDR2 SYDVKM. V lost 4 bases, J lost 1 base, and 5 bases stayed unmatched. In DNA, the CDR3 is TGTGCCAGCAGTTCCCACGGGACAGGGTCCTACGAGCAGTACTTC. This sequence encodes CASSSHGTGSYEQYF.

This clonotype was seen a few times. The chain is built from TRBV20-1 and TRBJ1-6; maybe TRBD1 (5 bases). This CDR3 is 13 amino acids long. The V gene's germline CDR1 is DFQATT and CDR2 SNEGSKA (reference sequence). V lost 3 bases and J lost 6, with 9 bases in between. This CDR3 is CSARRDVNSPLHF. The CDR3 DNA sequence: TGCAGTGCTAGGAGGGACGTTAATTCACCCCTCCACTTT.

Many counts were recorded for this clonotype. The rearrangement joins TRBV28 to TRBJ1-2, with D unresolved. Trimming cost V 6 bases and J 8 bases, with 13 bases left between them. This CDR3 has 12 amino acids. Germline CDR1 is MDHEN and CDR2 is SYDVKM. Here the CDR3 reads CASSLNLYGYTF. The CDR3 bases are TGTGCCAGCAGCCTAAATCTGTACGGCTACACCTTC.

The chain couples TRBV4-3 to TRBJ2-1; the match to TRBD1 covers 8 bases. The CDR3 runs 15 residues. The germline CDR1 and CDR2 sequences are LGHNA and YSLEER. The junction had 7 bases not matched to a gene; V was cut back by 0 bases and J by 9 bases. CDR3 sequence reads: CASSQDWRQGFEQFF. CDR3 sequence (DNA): TGCGCCAGCAGCCAAGATTGGAGACAGGGGTTTGAGCAGTTCTTC.

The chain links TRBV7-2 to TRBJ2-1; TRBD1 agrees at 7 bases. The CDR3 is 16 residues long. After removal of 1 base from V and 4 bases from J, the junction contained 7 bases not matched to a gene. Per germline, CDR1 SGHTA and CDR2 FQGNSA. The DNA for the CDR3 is TGTGCCAGCAGCTTAGTGACAGGGCGCGGGTACAATGAGCAGTTCTTC. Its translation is CASSLVTGRGYNEQFF.

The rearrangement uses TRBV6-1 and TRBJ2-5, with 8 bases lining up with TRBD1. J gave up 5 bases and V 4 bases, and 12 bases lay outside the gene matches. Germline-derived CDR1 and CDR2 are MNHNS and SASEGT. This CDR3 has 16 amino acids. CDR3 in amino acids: CASSVSLTGVWETQYF. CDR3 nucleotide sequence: TGTGCCAGCAGTGTGTCGCTGACAGGGGTATGGGAGACCCAGTACTTC.

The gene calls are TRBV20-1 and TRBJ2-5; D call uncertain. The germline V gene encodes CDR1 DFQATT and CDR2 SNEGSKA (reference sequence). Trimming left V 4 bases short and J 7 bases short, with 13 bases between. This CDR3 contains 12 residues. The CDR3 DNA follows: TGCAGTGCTAAGACTGACTTTGGGACCCAGTACTTC. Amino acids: CSAKTDFGTQYF.

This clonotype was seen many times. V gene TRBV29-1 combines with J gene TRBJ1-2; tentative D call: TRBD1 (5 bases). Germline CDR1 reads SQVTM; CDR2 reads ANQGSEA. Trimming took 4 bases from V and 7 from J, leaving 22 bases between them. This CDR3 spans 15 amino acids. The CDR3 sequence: CSVVPKLRGDLGYTF. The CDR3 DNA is TGCAGCGTTGTGCCCAAACTGCGGGGGGACCTTGGCTACACCTTC.

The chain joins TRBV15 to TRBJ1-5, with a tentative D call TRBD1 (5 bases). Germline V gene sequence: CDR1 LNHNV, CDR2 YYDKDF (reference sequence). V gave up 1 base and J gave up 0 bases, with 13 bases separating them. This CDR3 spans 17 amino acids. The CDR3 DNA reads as TGTGCCACCAGCAGAGGTGGGGGAGATTATAGCAATCAGCCCCAGCATTTT. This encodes CATSRGGGDYSNQPQHF.

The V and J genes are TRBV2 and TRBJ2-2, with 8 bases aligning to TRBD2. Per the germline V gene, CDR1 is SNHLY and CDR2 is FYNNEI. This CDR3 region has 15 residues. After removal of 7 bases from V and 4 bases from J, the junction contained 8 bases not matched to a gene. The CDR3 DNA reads TGTGCCAGCACCGATAGGAGCGGGGGCACCGGGGAGCTGTTTTTT. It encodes CASTDRSGGTGELFF.

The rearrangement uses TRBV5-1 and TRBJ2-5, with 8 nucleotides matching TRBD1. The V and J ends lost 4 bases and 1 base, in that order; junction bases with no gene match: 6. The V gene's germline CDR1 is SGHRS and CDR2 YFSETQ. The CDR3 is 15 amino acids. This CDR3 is CASSAQGGGQETQYF. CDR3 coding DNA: TGCGCCAGCAGCGCACAGGGGGGAGGCCAAGAGACCCAGTACTTC.